This T cell receptor (beta chain) was recovered during a study of human T cells and chemical hapten exposure. Trimming took 2 bases from V and 2 from J, leaving 11 bases between them. The CDR3 has 14 amino acids. Germline CDR1 DFQATT, CDR2 SNEGSKA (reference sequence). Note on this clonotype: What it binds is not known.

Study outcomes and limitations: Relative to controls, expanded TCRs formed significantly more large CDR3 similarity clusters.

The study's library attached unique molecular identifiers to single cDNA molecules. Under the authors' procedure: TCRs per sample had a median of approximately 88,000 and ranged from 23,224 to 690,600. TCRdb reanalysed the RACE reads using MiXCR and keeps one entry per CDR3 protein. TCRdb assigned the V and J calls; the authors' analysis was not used. The table includes about 42,000 distinct CDR3 sequences, more than 8.5% detected once. Time point defined: patch test 2, 6 weeks after DPC sensitization. Documented treatment: therapeutic diphenylcyclopropenone sensitization with weekly scalp DPC. The authors' total RNA extraction used unfractionated whole blood.

The sequence was obtained from a woman between 40 and 50 years old with alopecia areata. Some clones in this sample may be carry-over from other donors' samples. The V call is TRBV20-1, the J call TRBJ2-3, with D maybe TRBD2 (6 bases). Sequences were derived from whole blood, sampled in connection with sensitization to the hapten diphenylcyclopropenone (DPC). CDR3 protein: CSARWAGNTDTQYF. The CDR3 bases are TGCAGTGCTAGATGGGCGGGGAACACAGATACGCAGTATTTT.